The 21 T cell receptor beta chains below were found in one sample sequenced in a study of glioma-infiltrating T cells (dated by TCRdb to 2015 to 2016). This sample was sequenced with an Illumina MiSeq. The iRepertoire nested amplicon-rescue multiplex PCR (arm-PCR) platform was used to amplify TCR alpha and beta CDR3 regions from RNA. TCRdb reworked the public reads: Q25 trimming with fastp, MiXCR clone assembly, productive beta chains retained. Under each unique CDR3 protein, matching rows form one entry showing the most common genes and DNA. This sample has roughly 350,000 distinct CDR3 sequences in its table, and around 38% of those were observed once. Jointly, the top ten make up around 13% of the sample. The sequenced sample was glioma tissue, nonneoplastic brain tissue, or PBMCs (not recorded which). The receptors here all came from a human donor with low-grade glioma or glioblastoma, undergoing nonglioma brain surgery, or in good health (not recorded which).

Remarks on this clonotype: Sequence at one end of the junction differs from germline and may be a read error. This rearrangement joins TRBV28 to TRBJ2-3; D is perhaps TRBD1 (5 bases). The length of the CDR3 is 14 residues. Per the germline V gene, CDR1 is MDHEN and CDR2 is SYDVKM. CDR3 residues: CASSPFVSTGTQYF. CDR3 nucleotide sequence: TGTGCCAGCAGCCCCTTCGTAAGCACAGGTACGCAGTATTTT.

The rearrangement joins TRBV7-9 to TRBJ2-2, with a weak D call TRBD2 (7 bases). Trimming left V 8 bases short and J 2 bases short, with 12 bases between. There are 14 residues in the CDR3. Germline CDR1 is SEHNR and CDR2 is FQNEAQ (reference sequence). The CDR3 reads CASGRGANTGELFF. As DNA, the CDR3 is TGTGCCAGCGGCCGGGGGGCCAACACCGGGGAGCTGTTTTTT.

This clonotype was detected a few times. The CDR3 DNA is TGCAGTGCTGTATACCGGGACAGGGGTTCGAGCGAGCAGTACTTC. This sequence encodes CSAVYRDRGSSEQYF. The V call is TRBV20-1, the J call TRBJ2-7, with 10 bases aligning to TRBD1. The CDR3 has 15 amino acids. The junction had 13 bases not matched to a gene; V was cut back by 5 bases and J by 6 bases. CDR1 and CDR2 from the germline V gene are DFQATT and SNEGSKA (reference sequence).

A word on this clonotype: A much larger clone is a single base away; this may be a read error. The CDR3 ends on some other residue instead of the conserved phenylalanine or tryptophan, so this is likely a read error. The gene calls are TRBV6-1 and TRBJ2-7; D remains unclear. Germline CDR1 is MNHNS and CDR2 is SASEGT. Deletions cut 1 base from V and 4 bases from J, with 11 bases between. The CDR3 runs to 14 residues. DNA of the CDR3: TGTGCCAGCAGTGAAGGCTTTGGGGATTACGAGCAGTACTCC. It is translated as CASSEGFGDYEQYS.

In this sample, this clonotype turned up many times. V and J are TRBV6-1 and TRBJ1-6, with 7 bases matching TRBD1. V lost 6 bases to trimming and J lost 4 bases; unmatched junction nucleotides: 12. The CDR3 is made up of 17 amino acids. From germline, CDR1 is MNHNS and CDR2 SASEGT. The DNA of the CDR3 is TGTGCCAGCAGCGAATTCCGGGACAGACGGTATAATTCACCCCTCCACTTT. It translates to CASSEFRDRRYNSPLHF.

At least ten counts were recorded for this clonotype. The chain recombines TRBV20-1 with TRBJ2-3, with 7 bases matching TRBD1. Germline CDR1 reads DFQATT; CDR2 reads SNEGSKA (reference sequence). The length of the CDR3 is 14 residues. The ends lost 3 bases at V and 2 bases at J; junction bases unmatched: 5. The DNA of the CDR3 is TGCAGTGCTAGGAAACAGGGGTCCACAGATACGCAGTATTTT. Its translation: CSARKQGSTDTQYF.

J is TRBJ1-1 and V is TRBV4-2; perhaps TRBD1 as D (5 bases). V was trimmed by 3 bases and J by 4 bases, leaving 18 bases between them. Germline V gene lookup returns CDR1 LGHNA and CDR2 YNFKEQ. CDR3 length equals 16 residues. The CDR3 DNA reads as TGTGCCAGCAGCCAGGGGGAGGGGCCCTGGGGCACTGAAGCTTTCTTT. Translated, it gives CASSQGEGPWGTEAFF.

This clonotype was observed a few times. The V gene is TRBV28, the J gene TRBJ1-2; D gene unclear. The CDR3 spans 11 residues. V shed 6 bases and J shed 8 bases, with 10 bases lying between them. Germline CDR1 reads MDHEN; CDR2 reads SYDVKM. The CDR3 is CASSLMKGYTF. DNA of the CDR3: TGTGCCAGCAGCCTGATGAAGGGCTACACCTTC.

The rearrangement joins TRBV4-1 to TRBJ1-5; unclear D gene. The CDR3 sequence is 14 residues long. V shed 0 bases and J shed 6 bases, with 9 bases lying between them. CDR1 and CDR2 (germline): MGHRA, YSYEKL. The CDR3 DNA follows: TGCGCCAGCAGCCAAGATCCCGGAGGTCAGCCCCAGCATTTT. It translates to CASSQDPGGQPQHF.

V gene TRBV2 combines with J gene TRBJ2-6; D remains ambiguous. The V gene lost 2 bases and the J gene lost 13 bases, with 18 bases spanning the gap. Germline loops: CDR1 SNHLY, CDR2 FYNNEI. The CDR3 is made up of 15 amino acids. The CDR3 protein is CASSEMPTVSQVLTF. As DNA, the CDR3 is TGTGCCAGCAGTGAAATGCCAACGGTGTCCCAAGTCCTGACTTTC.

This clonotype was found many times. The chain has TRBV27 and TRBJ1-6; 9 nucleotides align to TRBD1. The CDR3 is 15 residues long. The V segment lost 5 bases and the J segment 7 bases; nucleotides outside the gene matches: 6. Germline-derived CDR1 and CDR2 are MNHEY and SMNVEV (reference sequence). CDR3 loop: CASSGTGGVNSPLHF. The CDR3 nucleotides read TGTGCCAGCAGTGGAACAGGGGGCGTCAATTCACCCCTCCACTTT.

This clonotype was detected many times. The chain links TRBV7-9 to TRBJ2-1; 13 positions agree with TRBD2. CDR1 and CDR2 (germline): SEHNR, FQNEAQ (reference sequence). The CDR3 is 20 residues long. J gave up 1 base and V 4 bases, and 13 bases lay outside the gene matches. The CDR3 reads CASSSSFGLAGDGSYNEQFF. The CDR3 DNA follows: TGTGCCAGCAGCTCGAGCTTCGGACTAGCGGGAGACGGTTCCTACAATGAGCAGTTCTTC.

The chain combines TRBV4-1 with TRBJ1-3; 10 bases match TRBD1. The CDR3 is made up of 17 amino acids. The ends lost 3 bases at V and 2 bases at J; junction bases unmatched: 7. Germline loops: CDR1 MGHRA, CDR2 YSYEKL. The CDR3 nucleotides are TGCGCCAGCAGCCAGCAGGCCGGGACAGGGGCTGGAAACACCATATATTTT. Protein sequence: CASSQQAGTGAGNTIYF.

In this sample, this clonotype turned up many times. This rearrangement joins TRBV29-1 to TRBJ2-3, with a weak D call TRBD2 (5 bases). Trimming shortened V by 3 bases and J by 0 bases, and 13 bases separated the two germline ends. The CDR3 totals 15 residues. CDR1 SQVTM and CDR2 ANQGSEA come from the germline V gene. The CDR3 region is CSVDRPGGSTDTQYF. CDR3 bases: TGCAGCGTTGATAGGCCGGGCGGGAGCACAGATACGCAGTATTTT.

This clonotype was seen a few times. This chain connects TRBV7-2 to TRBJ2-5; D not certain. V was pared by 7 bases and J by 5 bases, with 14 bases between. Germline V gives CDR1 SGHTA, CDR2 FQGNSA. CDR3 size: 13 residues. Here the CDR3 reads CASTFRRWETQYF. Written as DNA, the CDR3 is TGTGCCAGCACCTTCAGGCGGTGGGAGACCCAGTACTTC.

This clonotype was counted between two and nine times. The chain joins TRBV28 to TRBJ1-1, with 10 bases matching TRBD1. The V gene's germline CDR1 is MDHEN and CDR2 SYDVKM. The CDR3 runs to 17 residues. V lost 5 bases, J lost 5 bases, and 14 bases stayed unmatched. CDR3 coding DNA: TGTGCCAGCAGTCTAGACAGGGGGCTCCGCGGGCGTACTGAAGCTTTCTTT. Protein: CASSLDRGLRGRTEAFF. Full variable domain (outside the CDR3, taken from reference TRBV28 and TRBJ1-1): DVKVTQSSRYLVKRTGEKVFLECVQDMDHENMFWYRQDPGLGLRLIYFSYDVKMKEKGDIPEGYSVSREKKERFSLILESASTNQTSMYLCASSLDRGLRGRTEAFFGQGTRLTVV.

This clonotype has at least ten counts. V is TRBV28 and J is TRBJ1-5, with D perhaps TRBD1 (5 bases). The germline gives CDR1 MDHEN, CDR2 SYDVKM. This CDR3 is built from 15 residues. V was shortened by 3 bases and J by 0 bases, with 9 bases between the two germline ends. CDR3 sequence (DNA): TGTGCCAGCAGTTTGCGACAGTATAGCAATCAGCCCCAGCATTTT. Protein product: CASSLRQYSNQPQHF.

The V gene is TRBV5-6, the J gene TRBJ1-1; 10 bases agree with TRBD1. Germline trimming cut 0 bases from V and 10 bases from J; bases unmatched to any gene: 0. Germline-derived CDR1 and CDR2 are SGHDT and YYEEEE. The CDR3 covers 12 residues. CDR3 protein: CASSLGDRGAFF. CDR3 nucleotides: TGTGCCAGCAGCTTGGGGGACAGGGGAGCTTTCTTT.

The chain joins TRBV2 to TRBJ1-3; D remains unclear. The CDR3 is 16 residues long. In germline, CDR1 is SNHLY, CDR2 FYNNEI. V was trimmed by 4 bases and J by 0 bases, leaving 13 bases between them. CDR3 in amino acids: CASSATRVISGNTIYF. Here the CDR3 DNA reads TGTGCCAGCAGTGCCACCCGGGTTATCTCTGGAAACACCATATATTTT.

This clonotype was seen repeatedly, ten times or more. Because the CDR3's place on the DNA is in doubt, the DNA is left out and the CDR3 is given as listed by TCRdb. The V call is TRBV28, the J call TRBJ2-7; TRBD1 is the table's D call and was not checked against the DNA. Germline assignment: CDR1 MDHEN and CDR2 SYDVKM. With termini counted, the CDR3 has 11 amino acids. The CDR3 region is CASSFGQGSYF.

The rearrangement links TRBV24-1 to TRBJ2-3; 10 bases align to TRBD2. This CDR3 has 16 residues. V trimming: 1 base; J trimming: 5 bases; junction bases outside the gene matches: 5. Germline V gene sequence: CDR1 KGHDR, CDR2 SFDVKD. The CDR3 DNA follows: TGTGCCACCAGTGATTTCCAGCTAGCGGGAGAAGATACGCAGTATTTT. As protein: CATSDFQLAGEDTQYF.